The 21 T cell receptor beta chains below were found in one sample sequenced in a study of OX40 agonist ivuxolimab in advanced cancers. The data were produced by immunoSEQ multiplex PCR, yet TCRdb's version contains in-frame clones alone and is incomplete. This sample yields 35,000 to 40,000 clones, of which around 90% are seen a single time; around 13% belongs to the top ten. Sequences were derived from CD4+ or CD8+ T cells sorted from blood, sampled in a trial of the OX40 agonist ivuxolimab. These receptors all stem from an adult with an advanced solid tumor such as melanoma, head and neck, liver or kidney cancer.

The rearrangement uses TRBV27 and TRBJ2-7; D possibly corresponds to TRBD2 (6 bases). The V end lost 2 bases, the J end lost 6 bases, and 11 bases lay between the germline ends. The CDR3 sequence is 13 residues long. CDR1 is MNHEY, CDR2 SMNVEV, per germline (reference sequence). CDR3 protein: CASSLAGYGEQYF. CDR3 nucleotides: TGTGCCAGCAGTTTAGCGGGGTATGGCGAGCAGTACTTC.

This clone has just one count. This sequence joins TRBV30 and TRBJ2-7; TRBD2 aligns across 9 bases. This CDR3 has 13 residues. Germline lookup yields CDR1 GTSNPN and CDR2 SVGIG (reference sequence). V was clipped by 4 bases and J by 4 bases; unmatched bases: 5. CDR3 residues: CAWTAGGPYEQYF. In DNA, the CDR3 is TGTGCCTGGACTGCGGGAGGGCCATACGAGCAGTACTTC.

This clone was counted once. The chain has TRBV27 and TRBJ2-2; TRBD2 agrees at 7 bases. With V trimmed by 0 bases and J by 8 bases, 9 bases remained unmatched. Germline V gene sequence: CDR1 MNHEY, CDR2 SMNVEV (reference sequence). The CDR3 is made up of 16 amino acids. The CDR3 is CASSLSLAGVKGELFF. In DNA form, the CDR3 reads TGTGCCAGCAGTTTATCGTTGGCGGGGGTTAAGGGGGAGCTGTTTTTT.

The rearrangement joins TRBV7-9 to TRBJ2-7; the D gene is possibly TRBD1 (5 bases). The CDR3 length is 15 residues. The V gene lost 5 bases and the J gene lost 2 bases, with 16 bases spanning the gap. Germline V CDR1 and CDR2: SEHNR, FQNEAQ (reference sequence). For the CDR3, the DNA is TGTGCCAGCAGCCCAGGGTGGACCACCGCCTACGAGCAGTACTTC. Encoded protein: CASSPGWTTAYEQYF. The variable domain in full, with the rest retrieved from reference TRBV7-9 and TRBJ2-7, is DTGVSQNPRHKITKRGQNVTFRCDPISEHNRLYWYRQTLGQGPEFLTYFQNEAQLEKSRLLSDRFSAERPKGSFSTLEIQRTEQGDSAMYLCASSPGWTTAYEQYFGPGTRLTVT.

A single count supports this clone. V is TRBV30 and J is TRBJ2-1; perhaps TRBD1 as D (5 bases). This CDR3 has 14 residues. CDR1 GTSNPN and CDR2 SVGIG come from the germline V gene (reference sequence). V was pared by 6 bases and J by 0 bases, with 12 bases between. CDR3 DNA: TGTGCCTGCCGACAGTCAGACTCCTACAATGAGCAGTTCTTC. Amino acid sequence: CACRQSDSYNEQFF.

J is TRBJ2-3 and V is TRBV4-1, with 8 bases fitting TRBD1. V lost 4 bases and J lost 4; bases outside the gene matches: 7. There are 15 residues in the CDR3. Germline CDR1 and CDR2: MGHRA and YSYEKL. CDR3 in DNA: TGCGCCAGCAGCCCGGACAGGGTTTCGGCAGATACGCAGTATTTT. Protein product: CASSPDRVSADTQYF.

This chain connects TRBV2 to TRBJ2-1; the D is unclear. The CDR3 loop spans 11 amino acids. Trimming removed 9 bases from V and 9 bases from J, with 12 bases in between. In germline, CDR1 is SNHLY, CDR2 FYNNEI. CDR3 loop: CASKTDGEQFF. CDR3 DNA: TGTGCCAGTAAGACCGACGGTGAGCAGTTCTTC.

This chain connects TRBV7-6 to TRBJ2-7, with 10 bases matching TRBD1. Germline CDR1 and CDR2: SGHVS and FNYEAQ. V was clipped by 2 bases and J by 6 bases; unmatched bases: 10. The length of the CDR3 is 16 residues. CDR3 loop: CASSLTARDRGREQYF. CDR3 nucleotides: TGTGCCAGCAGCTTAACTGCCAGAGACAGGGGGCGCGAGCAGTACTTC. The variable domain in full, completed from reference TRBV7-6 and TRBJ2-7, reads GAGVSQSPRYKVTKRGQDVALRCDPISGHVSLYWYRQALGQGPEFLTYFNYEAQQDKSGLPNDRFSAERPEGSISTLTIQRTEQRDSAMYRCASSLTARDRGREQYFGPGTRLTVT.

This rearrangement joins TRBV28 to TRBJ1-2, with a possible D match to TRBD1 (5 bases). The CDR3 contains 14 residues. Germline V gene lookup returns CDR1 MDHEN and CDR2 SYDVKM. V was shortened by 6 bases and J by 4 bases, with 15 bases between the two germline ends. DNA of the CDR3: TGTGCCAGCAGCCTCCCCGGGGGGAGCTATGGCTACACCTTC. This translates into CASSLPGGSYGYTF.

The V and J genes are TRBV28 and TRBJ2-7; D gene uncertain. CDR3 size: 13 residues. In germline, CDR1 is MDHEN, CDR2 SYDVKM. The V and J ends lost 4 bases and 1 base respectively, with 8 bases between them. CDR3 protein: CASSSLDSYEQYF. The DNA for the CDR3 is TGTGCCAGCAGTTCCCTCGATTCCTACGAGCAGTACTTC.

This chain links TRBV27 with TRBJ2-3, with D perhaps being TRBD1 or TRBD2 (5 bases each). V was cut by 5 bases and J by 3 bases, with 24 bases left in between. CDR3 size: 18 residues. CDR1 MNHEY and CDR2 SMNVEV come from the germline V gene (reference sequence). CDR3 protein: CASSLFPRDAGETDTQYF. The CDR3 nucleotides read TGTGCCAGCAGTCTATTCCCCCGGGACGCGGGTGAAACAGATACGCAGTATTTT.

The rearrangement links TRBV5-6 to TRBJ2-1; no definite D call. CDR3 length equals 11 residues. Germline V CDR1 and CDR2: SGHDT, YYEEEE. With 1 base removed from V and 8 bases from J, the gap between germline ends came to 4 bases. CDR3 loop: CASSLFDEQFF. The CDR3, as DNA: TGTGCCAGCAGCTTGTTTGATGAGCAGTTCTTC.

The chain couples TRBV2 to TRBJ2-7; 8 positions agree with TRBD2. This CDR3 comprises 15 residues. Germline loops: CDR1 SNHLY, CDR2 FYNNEI. Trimming removed 3 bases from V and 4 bases from J; junction bases left unmatched: 8. This CDR3 is CASSELAGGPYEQYF. The CDR3 region has the DNA TGTGCCAGCAGTGAGTTGGCGGGAGGACCATACGAGCAGTACTTC.

V gene TRBV2 combines with J gene TRBJ1-5, with a tentative D call TRBD1 (5 bases). The length of the CDR3 is 14 residues. Trimming cost V 6 bases and J 2 bases, with 11 bases left between them. Germline V gene sequence: CDR1 SNHLY, CDR2 FYNNEI. Written as DNA, the CDR3 is TGTGCCAGCAGCCCTTGGGGGGGCAATCAGCCCCAGCATTTT. It translates to CASSPWGGNQPQHF.

The chain links TRBV19 to TRBJ1-2; 7 nucleotides line up with TRBD1. This CDR3 region has 14 residues. With V trimmed by 5 bases and J by 4 bases, 7 bases remained unmatched. Germline CDR1 reads LNHDA; CDR2 reads SQIVND (reference sequence). CDR3 DNA sequence: TGTGCCAGTAGTGCTGGGACAGCCATCTATGGCTACACCTTC. This translates into CASSAGTAIYGYTF.

The V and J genes are TRBV11-2 and TRBJ2-5, with 12 bases that match TRBD2. Germline CDR1 is SGHAT and CDR2 is FQNNGV. The length of the CDR3 is 16 residues. Losses at the gene ends were 5 bases for V and 4 bases for J; bases not matched to a gene: 8. The CDR3 nucleotides are TGTGCCAGCAGCCCTCCACCGACTAGCGGGAGAGAGACCCAGTACTTC. Translation: CASSPPPTSGRETQYF.

The V call is TRBV7-3, the J call TRBJ2-5; 10 positions match TRBD1. CDR1 and CDR2 (germline): SGHTA, FQGTGA. The V gene end was trimmed by 4 bases and the J gene end by 4 bases; junction bases not matched to a gene: 3. The CDR3 contains 14 residues. CDR3 in DNA: TGTGCCAGCAGCTCGACAGGGGGCTCAGAGACCCAGTACTTC. Its translation: CASSSTGGSETQYF.

The V and J genes are TRBV13 and TRBJ1-1; a weak D match, TRBD1 (6 bases). Germline V lookup: CDR1 PRHDT, CDR2 FYEKMQ (reference sequence). Trimming removed 2 bases at V and 7 bases at J, with 14 bases between. CDR3 length equals 14 residues. The CDR3 sequence is CASSLQGHRDEAFF. CDR3 DNA: TGTGCCAGCAGCTTACAGGGGCACAGGGATGAAGCTTTCTTT.

This clone was counted only a few times. The V and J genes are TRBV27 and TRBJ2-7, with D perhaps given as TRBD1 or TRBD2 (5 bases each). V lost 7 bases and J lost 1, with 14 bases in between. This CDR3 is built from 14 residues. The germline CDR1 and CDR2 sequences are MNHEY and SMNVEV (reference sequence). CDR3: CASKVTGTSYEQYF. DNA of the CDR3: TGTGCCAGCAAGGTAACGGGGACGTCCTACGAGCAGTACTTC.

V is TRBV7-3 and J is TRBJ2-3; D may be TRBD2 (6 bases). Looked up from germline, CDR1 is SGHTA and CDR2 is FQGTGA. V was trimmed by 2 bases and J by 2 bases, leaving 11 bases between them. This CDR3 contains 15 residues. The CDR3 loop is CASSLWRGDTDTQYF. The CDR3 nucleotides read TGTGCCAGCAGCTTATGGCGCGGGGACACAGATACGCAGTATTTT.

This clone was observed a single time. The CDR3 DNA follows: TGTGCCAGCAGCTCTCCCGAGGGCGGGAGGTACAATGAGCAGTTCTTC. It specifies CASSSPEGGRYNEQFF. The chain employs TRBV5-4 and TRBJ2-1; 8 nucleotides match TRBD2. The germline V gene has CDR1 SGHNT and CDR2 YYREEE (reference sequence). The trim removed 3 bases at V and 4 bases at J, leaving 9 bases unmatched. The CDR3 totals 16 residues.